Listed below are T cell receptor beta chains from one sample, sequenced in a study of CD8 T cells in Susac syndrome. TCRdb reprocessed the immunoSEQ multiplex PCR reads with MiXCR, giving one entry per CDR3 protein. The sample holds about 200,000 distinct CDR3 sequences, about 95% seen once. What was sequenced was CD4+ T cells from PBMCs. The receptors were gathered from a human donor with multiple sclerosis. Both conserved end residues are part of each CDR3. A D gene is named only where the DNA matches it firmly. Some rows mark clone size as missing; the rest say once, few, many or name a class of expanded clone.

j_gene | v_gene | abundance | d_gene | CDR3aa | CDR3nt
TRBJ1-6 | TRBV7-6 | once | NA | CASSLVGQGKNSPLHF | TGTGCCAGCAGCTTAGTCGGGCAGGGGAAAAATTCACCCCTCCACTTT
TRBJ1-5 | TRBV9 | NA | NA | CASSADLGAQPQHF | TGTGCCAGCAGCGCCGACTTGGGCGCCCAGCCCCAGCATTTT
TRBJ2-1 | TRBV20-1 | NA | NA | CSARVPNSYNEQFF | TGCAGTGCCAGGGTCCCGAACAGTTACAATGAGCAGTTCTTC
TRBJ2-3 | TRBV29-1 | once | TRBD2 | CSVVNGLAESGDTQYF | TGCAGCGTTGTGAATGGGCTAGCGGAATCGGGAGATACGCAGTATTTT
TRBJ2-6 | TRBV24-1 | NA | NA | CATSDSSRGANVLTF | TGTGCCACCAGCGACAGTTCTCGTGGGGCCAACGTCCTGACTTTC
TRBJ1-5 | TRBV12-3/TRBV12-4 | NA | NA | CASSLGALGQPQHF | TGTGCCAGCAGTTTGGGGGCGCTGGGTCAGCCCCAGCATTTT
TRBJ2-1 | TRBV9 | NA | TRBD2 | CASSVAARASGYNEQFF | TGTGCCAGCAGCGTAGCCGCGAGGGCTAGCGGATACAATGAGCAGTTCTTC
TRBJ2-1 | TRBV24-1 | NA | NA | CATGSDRTNEQFF | TGTGCCACCGGATCGGACAGAACCAATGAGCAGTTCTTC
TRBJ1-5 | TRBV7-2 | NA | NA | CASSLESSNQPQHF | TGTGCCAGCAGCTTAGAGTCCAGCAATCAGCCCCAGCATTTT
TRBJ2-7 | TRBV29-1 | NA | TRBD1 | CSAADGTADEQYF | TGCAGCGCCGCCGACGGGACAGCGGACGAGCAGTACTTC
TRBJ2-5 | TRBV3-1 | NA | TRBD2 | CASSRAGTSGTETQYF | TGTGCCAGCAGCCGGGCAGGGACTAGCGGGACGGAGACCCAGTACTTC
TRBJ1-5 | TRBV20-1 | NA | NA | CSARTGAGNQPQHF | TGCAGTGCTCGGACGGGGGCGGGCAATCAGCCCCAGCATTTT
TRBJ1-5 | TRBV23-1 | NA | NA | CASSMTNHNQPQHF | TGCGCCAGCAGTATGACGAACCACAATCAGCCCCAGCATTTT
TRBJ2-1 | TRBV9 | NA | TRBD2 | CASSTLAGGTYNEQFF | TGTGCCAGCTCGACCCTAGCGGGGGGAACTTACAATGAGCAGTTCTTC
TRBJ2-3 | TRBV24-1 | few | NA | CATSDLPGRADTQYF | TGTGCCACCAGTGATTTGCCTGGGAGAGCAGATACGCAGTATTTT
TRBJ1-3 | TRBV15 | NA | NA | CATSKESGNTIYF | TGTGCCACCTCCAAGGAATCTGGAAACACCATATATTTT
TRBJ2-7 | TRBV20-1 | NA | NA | CSVDGSSYEQYF | TGCAGTGTGGACGGTAGCTCCTACGAGCAGTACTTC
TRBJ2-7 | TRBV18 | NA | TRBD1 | CASSPGPGTGFEQYF | TGTGCCAGCTCACCGGGGCCCGGGACAGGGTTCGAGCAGTACTTC
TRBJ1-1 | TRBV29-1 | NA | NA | CSVGTHGRTEAFF | TGCAGCGTTGGAACTCACGGAAGGACTGAAGCTTTCTTT
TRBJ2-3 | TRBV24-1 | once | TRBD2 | CATSDLLAGTDTQYF | TGTGCCACCAGTGATTTACTAGCGGGGACAGATACGCAGTATTTT
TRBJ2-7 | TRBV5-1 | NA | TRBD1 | CASSMGTAYEQYF | TGCGCCAGCAGCATGGGGACAGCCTACGAGCAGTACTTC
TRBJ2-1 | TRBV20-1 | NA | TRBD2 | CSAHGTSERLNEQFF | TGCAGTGCCCATGGGACTAGCGAGAGGTTGAATGAGCAGTTCTTC
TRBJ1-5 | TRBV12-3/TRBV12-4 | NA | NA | CASSLAGVNQPQHF | TGTGCCAGCAGTTTAGCAGGGGTGAATCAGCCCCAGCATTTT
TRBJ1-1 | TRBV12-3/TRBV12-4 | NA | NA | CASSLPDTEAFF | TGTGCCAGCAGCCTCCCGGACACTGAAGCTTTCTTT
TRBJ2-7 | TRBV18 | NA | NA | CASSVGLLYEQYF | TGTGCCAGCTCGGTGGGACTCCTATACGAGCAGTACTTC
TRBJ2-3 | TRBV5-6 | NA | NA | CASSLVQDADTQYF | TGTGCCAGCAGCTTGGTGCAGGACGCAGATACGCAGTATTTT
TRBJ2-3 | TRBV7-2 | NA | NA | CASRANGGLSTQYF | TGTGCCAGCAGGGCCAATGGGGGACTGTCTACGCAGTATTTT
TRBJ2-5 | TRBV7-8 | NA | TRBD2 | CASSPRTRQETQYF | TGTGCCAGCAGCCCCAGGACTAGACAAGAGACCCAGTACTTC
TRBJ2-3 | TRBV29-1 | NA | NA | CSVDWADTQYF | TGCAGCGTTGATTGGGCAGATACGCAGTATTTT
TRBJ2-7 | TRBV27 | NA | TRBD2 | CASRGRLAGSYEQYF | TGTGCCAGCAGGGGTCGACTAGCGGGATCTTACGAGCAGTACTTC
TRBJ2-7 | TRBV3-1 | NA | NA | CASSQRGYEQYF | TGTGCCAGCAGCCAGAGAGGCTACGAGCAGTACTTC